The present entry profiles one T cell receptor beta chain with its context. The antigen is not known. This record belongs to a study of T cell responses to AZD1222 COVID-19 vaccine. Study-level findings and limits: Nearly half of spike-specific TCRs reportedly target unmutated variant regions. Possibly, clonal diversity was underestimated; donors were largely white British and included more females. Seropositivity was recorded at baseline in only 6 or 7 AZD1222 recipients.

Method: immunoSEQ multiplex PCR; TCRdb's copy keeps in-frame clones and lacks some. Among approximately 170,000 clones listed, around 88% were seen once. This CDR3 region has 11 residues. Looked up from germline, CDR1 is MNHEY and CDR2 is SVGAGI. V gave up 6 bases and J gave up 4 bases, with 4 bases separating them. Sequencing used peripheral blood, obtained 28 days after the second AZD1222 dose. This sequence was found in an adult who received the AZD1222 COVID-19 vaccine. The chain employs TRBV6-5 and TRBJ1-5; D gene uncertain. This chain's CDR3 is CASSGNQPQHF. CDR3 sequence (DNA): TGTGCCAGCAGCGGTAATCAGCCCCAGCATTTT.